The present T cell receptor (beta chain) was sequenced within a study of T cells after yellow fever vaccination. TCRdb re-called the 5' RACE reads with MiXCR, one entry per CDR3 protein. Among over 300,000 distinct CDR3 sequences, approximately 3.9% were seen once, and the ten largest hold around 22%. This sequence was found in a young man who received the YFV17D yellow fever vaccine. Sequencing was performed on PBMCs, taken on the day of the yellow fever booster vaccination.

For the CDR3, the DNA is TGTGCCAGCGGGGACAGCCAGACCTACGAGCAGTACTTC. Translation: CASGDSQTYEQYF. The chain links TRBV7-8 to TRBJ2-7; 7 positions agree with TRBD1. The CDR3 extends over 13 amino acids. CDR1 SGHVS and CDR2 FQNEAQ come from the germline V gene. The V segment lost 8 bases and the J segment 2 bases; nucleotides outside the gene matches: 6.